This TCR beta chain derives from a study of blood T cell repertoires in COVID-19. In the study overall: Sites across the United States, Italy and Spain contributed samples from acute and convalescent COVID-19. PBMCs, B-cell-depleted T cells, or T cells provided the cDNA or gDNA that made up the material.

In the authors' methods: The authors estimated nucleated cell counts from reference gene primer amplification. Generated by immunoSEQ multiplex PCR, the TCRdb table keeps only in-frame clones and is missing some. That table supplies the V and J calls and clone size; D and trimming were determined from the DNA. Among around 65,000 clones listed, roughly 80% were seen once. Germline V gives CDR1 LNHDA, CDR2 SQIVND (reference sequence). The CDR3 length is 18 residues. Trimming left V 3 bases short and J 0 bases short, with 18 bases between. Sequencing input: peripheral blood. The clonotype comes from a man aged 60-69 years with acute or convalescent COVID-19. The rearrangement joins TRBV19 to TRBJ2-4, with D possibly TRBD2 on 6 matching bases. The CDR3 sequence: CASSIEGRKRLAKNIQYF. DNA for the CDR3: TGTGCCAGTAGTATTGAGGGGAGGAAGCGCCTAGCCAAAAACATTCAGTACTTC.